One sample yielded the 7 T cell receptor beta chains listed below, sequenced in a study of control samples from healthy donors and cancer patients (TCRdb year 2020). Library creation used the immunoSEQ multiplex PCR assay. This immuneACCESS table, as held by TCRdb, lists in-frame sequences with V and J called but not all clones. Of the missing ones, under half trace to an unresolved V gene in checked studies; the others have no known cause. The sample profile shows 200,000 or so clones; approximately 91% of them were found once. The ten largest clones capture about 1.7% of the sample. Sequencing was carried out using blood. All receptors come from a man aged 25 to 45 in good health.

This clone was seen just once. CDR3 nucleotides: TGCGCCAGCAGCCAAGATCAGGGACAGGGGACAGATACGCAGTATTTT. Its translation is CASSQDQGQGTDTQYF. The rearrangement joins TRBV4-1 to TRBJ2-3, with 10 positions matching TRBD1. From germline, CDR1 is MGHRA and CDR2 YSYEKL. V was clipped by 0 bases and J by 3 bases; unmatched bases: 3. This CDR3 is built from 16 residues.

The rearrangement uses TRBV7-3 and TRBJ2-3; D gene uncertain. The CDR3 covers 15 residues. V gave up 5 bases and J gave up 4 bases, with 16 bases separating them. CDR1 and CDR2 (germline): SGHTA, FQGTGA. In nucleotides, the CDR3 is TGTGCCAGCAGCCATAATCCTGGGCCATCAGATACGCAGTATTTT. This codes for CASSHNPGPSDTQYF.

The CDR3 is CASSLVLSGVVDTQYF. The DNA for the CDR3 is TGCGCCAGCAGCTTGGTACTAAGCGGGGTTGTTGATACGCAGTATTTT. The rearrangement joins TRBV5-1 to TRBJ2-3; 7 bases match TRBD2. Germline V gene data show CDR1 as SGHRS and CDR2 as YFSETQ. J gave up 6 bases and V 0 bases, and 10 bases lay outside the gene matches. This CDR3 region has 16 residues. Full variable domain (remainder filled in from reference TRBV5-1 and TRBJ2-3): KAGVTQTPRYLIKTRGQQVTLSCSPISGHRSVSWYQQTPGQGLQFLFEYFSETQRNKGNFPGRFSGRQFSNSRSEMNVSTLELGDSALYLCASSLVLSGVVDTQYFGPGTRLTVL.

This clone was detected only once. The chain recombines TRBV9 with TRBJ1-2; TRBD1 aligns across 8 bases. The CDR3 has 14 amino acids. J was trimmed by 8 bases and V by 0 bases; bases with no gene match: 6. The germline CDR1 and CDR2 sequences are SGDLS and YYNGEE. The CDR3 DNA reads TGTGCCAGCAGCGTAGCTGGGCAGGGGGCGGGCTACACCTTC. Translated, it gives CASSVAGQGAGYTF.

This rearrangement joins TRBV7-9 to TRBJ1-1, with D possibly matching TRBD1 (5 bases). Between the trimmed V and J ends, which lost 3 bases and 1 base, there was a span of 12 bases. The CDR3 has 15 amino acids. The germline CDR1 and CDR2 sequences are SEHNR and FQNEAQ (reference sequence). CDR3 protein: CASSLMDQGNTEAFF. In DNA, the CDR3 is TGTGCCAGCAGCTTGATGGATCAGGGGAACACTGAAGCTTTCTTT. The complete variable domain, with remaining parts taken from reference TRBV7-9 and TRBJ1-1, reads DTGVSQNPRHKITKRGQNVTFRCDPISEHNRLYWYRQTLGQGPEFLTYFQNEAQLEKSRLLSDRFSAERPKGSFSTLEIQRTEQGDSAMYLCASSLMDQGNTEAFFGQGTRLTVV.

V is TRBV7-9 and J is TRBJ2-2; D unclear. The germline V and J ends were trimmed by 7 bases and 2 bases, with 14 bases remaining between them. CDR1 and CDR2 from the germline V gene are SEHNR and FQNEAQ (reference sequence). The CDR3 contains 15 residues. Written as DNA, the CDR3 is TGTGCCAGCACCCTAAAGGGTATTAACACCGGGGAGCTGTTTTTT. This gives the protein CASTLKGINTGELFF.

This sequence joins TRBV5-1 and TRBJ2-3; weak D call: TRBD1 (6 bases). In germline, CDR1 is SGHRS, CDR2 YFSETQ. The CDR3 is made up of 13 amino acids. V lost 4 bases, J lost 4 bases, and 10 bases lay in between. The CDR3 is CASSPSGADTQYF. CDR3 nucleotides: TGCGCCAGCAGCCCCTCAGGGGCAGATACGCAGTATTTT.